This T cell receptor beta chain is drawn from a study of CD8 T cells in ankylosing spondylitis. V lost 7 bases, J lost 1 base, and 16 bases lay in between. Germline loops: CDR1 SNHLY, CDR2 FYNNEI. The CDR3 is made up of 16 amino acids. TCRdb independently ran MiXCR on the 5' RACE reads; one entry per CDR3 protein. The table includes more than 300,000 distinct CDR3 sequences, 11% detected once. The chain is built from TRBV2 and TRBJ2-2, with D possibly matching TRBD2 (6 bases). Sequences were obtained from blood, either unsorted or a sorted T cell fraction (not recorded which). The origin of this receptor is a female donor with ankylosing spondylitis or in good health (not recorded which). In DNA form, the CDR3 reads TGTGCCAGCAATCCACCGGGACTCAAGAACACCGGGGAGCTGTTTTTT. It is translated as CASNPPGLKNTGELFF.